Below are 14 T cell receptor beta chains sequenced from a single sample in a study of human T cells and chemical hapten exposure. Via MiXCR, TCRdb re-called the RACE reads, giving one row per CDR3 protein. In the table there are about 190,000 distinct CDR3 sequences, approximately 24% of which are singletons. Time point noted: patch test 3, about 24 weeks after DPC sensitization. Treatment of the sample: therapeutic diphenylcyclopropenone sensitization with weekly scalp DPC. The source was whole blood, collected in connection with sensitization to the hapten diphenylcyclopropenone (DPC). These receptors all stem from a woman in her thirties or forties with alopecia areata. Some clones in this sample may be carry-over from other donors' samples.

The J gene is TRBJ2-1, the V gene TRBV28, with 10 bases matching TRBD2. The CDR3 has 19 residues. With 1 base clipped from V and 4 bases from J, the junction kept 13 bases outside the gene matches. Germline V gives CDR1 MDHEN, CDR2 SYDVKM. DNA for the CDR3: TGTGCCAGCAGTTTATATCCTCCCAGGGAACTAGCGGGATACAATGAGCAGTTCTTC. It translates to CASSLYPPRELAGYNEQFF. Supplemented by reference TRBV28 and TRBJ2-1, the full variable domain reads DVKVTQSSRYLVKRTGEKVFLECVQDMDHENMFWYRQDPGLGLRLIYFSYDVKMKEKGDIPEGYSVSREKKERFSLILESASTNQTSMYLCASSLYPPRELAGYNEQFFGPGTRLTVL.

This clonotype came up a few times. The chain carries TRBV10-2 and TRBJ2-2; no firm D call. The V end was cut by 4 bases, the J end by 3 bases, with 12 bases between. CDR1 WSHSY and CDR2 SAAADI come from the germline V gene. This CDR3 comprises 15 residues. CDR3 sequence reads: CASSVLRTYTGELFF. The CDR3 nucleotides are TGCGCCAGCAGTGTTCTGAGGACGTACACCGGGGAGCTGTTTTTT.

The CDR3 region is CASSLTSAQETQYF. CDR3 sequence (DNA): TGTGCCAGCAGCTTAACGTCGGCCCAAGAGACCCAGTACTTC. The J gene is TRBJ2-5, the V gene TRBV7-2, with unresolved D. Trimming removed 2 bases at V and 1 base at J, with 8 bases between. The CDR3 runs 14 residues. Germline CDR1 reads SGHTA; CDR2 reads FQGNSA.

This chain joins TRBV28 and TRBJ1-4, with a possible D match to TRBD1 (5 bases). Germline V gene lookup returns CDR1 MDHEN and CDR2 SYDVKM. V lost 1 base and J lost 8, with 11 bases in between. CDR3 length: 14 amino acids. The CDR3 loop is CASSLFQGKEKLFF. CDR3 sequence (DNA): TGTGCCAGCAGTTTATTCCAGGGAAAAGAAAAACTGTTTTTT.

This rearrangement joins TRBV5-4 to TRBJ2-7; TRBD2 matches at 12 bases. Germline CDR1 is SGHNT and CDR2 is YYREEE (reference sequence). This CDR3 has 16 amino acids. V shed 3 bases, J shed 2 bases, and the junction held 6 bases outside the gene matches. The CDR3 DNA is TGTGCCAGCAGCTCACAAGGACTAGCGGGAACCTACGAGCAGTACTTC. Translating gives CASSSQGLAGTYEQYF.

The rearrangement joins TRBV20-1 to TRBJ1-1; TRBD1 might be the D (5 bases). The CDR3 consists of 10 residues. Germline V gene sequence: CDR1 DFQATT, CDR2 SNEGSKA (reference sequence). With 2 bases removed from V and 10 bases from J, the gap between germline ends came to 8 bases. The CDR3 loop reads CSARMGGAFF. In DNA, the CDR3 is TGCAGTGCTAGAATGGGGGGAGCTTTCTTT.

V usage is TRBV18 and J usage is TRBJ2-3; 13 positions match TRBD2. The V gene's germline CDR1 is KGHSH and CDR2 LQKENI. Germline trimming cut 3 bases from V and 6 bases from J; bases unmatched to any gene: 3. This CDR3 region has 15 residues. The CDR3 reads CASSPQLAGGDTQYF. CDR3 DNA: TGTGCCAGCTCACCGCAACTAGCGGGAGGGGATACGCAGTATTTT.

In its sample, this clonotype was seen a few times. The chain links TRBV2 to TRBJ2-7; weak D call: TRBD2 (7 bases). Germline loops: CDR1 SNHLY, CDR2 FYNNEI. CDR3 length: 17 residues. Trimming left V 7 bases short and J 3 bases short, with 25 bases between. Written as DNA, the CDR3 is TGTGCCAGCATGTTGGCGGGGGCCCTCACCCACTTCTACGAGCAGTACTTC. Translation: CASMLAGALTHFYEQYF.

This clonotype was detected only a few times. The J gene is TRBJ2-1, the V gene TRBV10-1; 8 bases line up with TRBD1. The CDR3 has 14 residues. With 5 bases clipped from V and 2 bases from J, the junction kept 2 bases outside the gene matches. Germline V CDR1 and CDR2: WNHNN, SYGVQD (reference sequence). CDR3: CASSPDRAYNEQFF. CDR3 in DNA: TGCGCCAGCAGTCCGGACAGGGCCTACAATGAGCAGTTCTTC.

This chain links TRBV29-1 with TRBJ2-5; 7 bases map to TRBD1. CDR3 length equals 12 residues. The V gene's germline CDR1 is SQVTM and CDR2 ANQGSEA. Trimming cost V 4 bases and J 4 bases; bases outside gene matches: 3. CDR3 in amino acids: CSVGGGRETQYF. The CDR3 DNA reads TGCAGCGTTGGAGGGGGCAGAGAGACCCAGTACTTC.

This clonotype came up a few times. The CDR3, as DNA: TGTGCCAGCAGTTCGGGGACACCGAACACTGAAGCTTTCTTT. Protein sequence: CASSSGTPNTEAFF. The chain is built from TRBV28 and TRBJ1-1; D might be TRBD1 (6 bases). The CDR3 has 14 amino acids. Trimming left V 4 bases short and J 1 base short, with 10 bases between. The germline CDR1 and CDR2 sequences are MDHEN and SYDVKM. Full variable domain (missing parts from reference TRBV28 and TRBJ1-1): DVKVTQSSRYLVKRTGEKVFLECVQDMDHENMFWYRQDPGLGLRLIYFSYDVKMKEKGDIPEGYSVSREKKERFSLILESASTNQTSMYLCASSSGTPNTEAFFGQGTRLTVV.

This clonotype came up a few times. This chain connects TRBV20-1 to TRBJ1-5, with D perhaps matching TRBD1 (5 bases). Between the trimmed V and J ends, which lost 0 bases and 9 bases, there was a span of 6 bases. The germline V gene encodes CDR1 DFQATT and CDR2 SNEGSKA (reference sequence). This CDR3 spans 11 amino acids. CDR3 amino acids: CSARDQGPQHF. The DNA for the CDR3 is TGCAGTGCTAGAGATCAGGGGCCCCAGCATTTT.

This chain connects TRBV7-2 to TRBJ1-5; the match to TRBD1 covers 7 bases. CDR3 length: 16 residues. Germline V gene lookup returns CDR1 SGHTA and CDR2 FQGNSA. Losses at the gene ends were 1 base for V and 3 bases for J; bases not matched to a gene: 6. DNA of the CDR3: TGTGCCAGCAGCTTAGAGGGGGCAGGGACCAATCAGCCCCAGCATTTT. Translation gives CASSLEGAGTNQPQHF.

This clonotype was detected ten times or more. V usage is TRBV28 and J usage is TRBJ2-1; D call uncertain. The CDR3 runs to 11 residues. V was clipped by 8 bases and J by 7 bases, with 9 bases between them. Germline V gene sequence: CDR1 MDHEN, CDR2 SYDVKM. This chain's CDR3 is CASRTANEQFF. CDR3 bases: TGTGCCAGCCGGACCGCGAATGAGCAGTTCTTC.